The clone carrying this T cell receptor beta chain was counted once. TCR beta sequences were obtained from blood CD8+ and CD4+ T cells. The data originate from a study of CD8 T cells in Susac syndrome. V was pared by 3 bases and J by 2 bases, with 11 bases between. The CDR3 totals 15 residues. The germline gives CDR1 LNHDA, CDR2 SQIVND (reference sequence). An amount of RNA that ranged from 0.5 to 1 ug was reverse transcribed with random hexamers. Each CDR3 protein is one row after TCRdb ran MiXCR on the immunoSEQ multiplex PCR reads. This repertoire shows roughly 200,000 distinct CDR3 sequences, 85% to 95% found once; its top ten account for 0.09% to 0.12%.

The J gene is TRBJ1-5, the V gene TRBV19; tentatively, D is TRBD1 (6 bases). The receptor's source is a human donor in good health. Material for sequencing was CD4+ T cells from PBMCs. The CDR3 loop reads CASSIDRRGNQPQHF. CDR3 DNA: TGTGCCAGTAGTATCGACAGGCGGGGCAATCAGCCCCAGCATTTT. Looking up the rest from reference TRBV19 and TRBJ1-5 gives the full variable domain: DGGITQSPKYLFRKEGQNVTLSCEQNLNHDAMYWYRQDPGQGLRLIYYSQIVNDFQKGDIAEGYSVSREKKESFPLTVTSAQKNPTAFYLCASSIDRRGNQPQHFGDGTRLSIL.